A selection of T cell receptor beta chains follows, all from one sample in a study of CD8 T cells in ankylosing spondylitis. Via MiXCR, TCRdb re-called the 5' RACE reads, giving one row per CDR3 protein. The data contain around 440,000 distinct CDR3 sequences, about 15% of them singletons. The sequenced material came from blood, either unsorted or a sorted T cell fraction (not recorded which). The source is a male donor with ankylosing spondylitis. The CDR3 runs from the conserved cysteine through the conserved F or W. Clone size is shown for a subset of rows, as once, few, many or a class of expanded clone.

13	TRBV28	NA	TRBJ2-3	CASSPNRGRAQYF
18	TRBV7-8	NA	TRBJ1-6	CASSRVGPLSSYNSPLHF
14	TRBV19	NA	TRBJ1-1	CASNSRASNTEAFF
14	TRBV3-1	NA	TRBJ2-7	CASSQAGLFVEQYF
14	TRBV5-1	few	TRBJ2-7	CASSLELVNSEQYF
14	TRBV25-1	many	TRBJ1-2	CASRRTGLNYGYTF
16	TRBV5-6	NA	TRBJ2-3	CASSVPETGLTDTQYF
15	TRBV5-1	many	TRBJ2-3	CASRSRGVATDTQYF
16	TRBV5-6	NA	TRBJ2-3	CASSPWRGAPTDTQYF
14	TRBV5-5	few	TRBJ1-1	CASSGGAVNTEAFF
14	TRBV7-8	few	TRBJ2-5	CASSLRAGQETQYF
14	TRBV7-9	NA	TRBJ2-1	CASSLRAGGVEQFF
15	TRBV6-5	few	TRBJ2-3	CASSYFDYLTDTQYF
15	TRBV12-3/TRBV12-4	many	TRBJ2-1	CASSRLGSGLNEQFF
12	TRBV29-1	many	TRBJ2-7	CSVGWEFYEQYF
16	TRBV3-1	NA	TRBJ2-7	CASSQDVSAVGREQYF
15	TRBV6-1	NA	TRBJ1-6	CASSEGEGWKAPLHF
14	TRBV3-1	NA	TRBJ1-1	CASSEHYDSEPAFF
14	TRBV4-1	NA	TRBJ1-1	CASSHLFGDTEAFF
14	TRBV2	few	TRBJ1-2	CASRLRGFNYGYTF
15	TRBV2	few	TRBJ2-5	CASSEEAGPWETQYF
14	TRBV20-1	few	TRBJ2-7	CSATRTGRGAKQYF
18	TRBV5-6	few	TRBJ2-7	CASSQILAGWGGSYEQYF
12	TRBV25-1	NA	TRBJ2-1	CASRANGMLLFF
16	TRBV6-5	NA	TRBJ1-3	CASSYKTESSGNTIYF
14	TRBV12-3/TRBV12-4	few	TRBJ2-2	CASSLSGGIGELFF
14	TRBV11-2	NA	TRBJ1-1	CASSLSGMNTEAFF
15	TRBV5-1	NA	TRBJ2-3	CASSLVSGRADTQYF
15	TRBV29-1	NA	TRBJ1-2	CSAGGTANANYGYTF
19	TRBV5-1	NA	TRBJ2-7	CASSQRGGFTISRSYEQYF
15	TRBV3-1	few	TRBJ1-2	CASSQGRGANYGYTF
15	TRBV20-1	few	TRBJ2-1	CSARDRAGWDNEQFF
13	TRBV12-3/TRBV12-4	few	TRBJ1-1	CAIRGQTNTEAFF
13	TRBV18	few	TRBJ2-3	CASSSSIADTQYF
16	TRBV24-1	few	TRBJ2-1	CATSDLTPGGGNEQFF
15	TRBV11-1	few	TRBJ2-4	CASSLDGGSENIQYF
15	TRBV6-1	NA	TRBJ1-4	CASSPRDRSNEKLFF
12	TRBV3-1	few	TRBJ2-7	CASSQRAYEQYF
14	TRBV5-1	NA	TRBJ1-1	CASSVTDPNTEAFF
13	TRBV30	few	TRBJ1-1	CAWTWERNTEAFF
14	TRBV20-1	NA	TRBJ2-5	CSALTVPGVKTQYF
16	TRBV4-3	few	TRBJ1-1	CASSQDIWQRNTEAFF
12	TRBV12-3/TRBV12-4	NA	TRBJ2-7	CASGQGEYEQYF
14	TRBV10-3	NA	TRBJ1-2	CAISSSGQGAGYTF
13	TRBV20-1	NA	TRBJ2-7	CSARVSIAHEQYF
13	TRBV7-2	NA	TRBJ2-1	CASSPRAENEQFF
13	TRBV6-6	once	TRBJ2-1	CASSWETEGEQFF
13	TRBV5-1	few	TRBJ1-2	CASSQGHLYGYTF
17	TRBV5-5	few	TRBJ2-5	CASSLIPSGGGQETQYF
16	TRBV29-1	NA	TRBJ1-2	CSVAGQAGIANYGYTF
13	TRBV5-1	few	TRBJ2-1	CASGLAGHNEQFF
15	TRBV6-2/TRBV6-3	NA	TRBJ2-7	CASSYSTGGNGEQYF
16	TRBV15	once	TRBJ2-3	CATSTGLAASTDTQYF
13	TRBV27	NA	TRBJ1-5	CASQRGWDQPQHF